This T cell receptor (beta chain) was observed in a study of identifying expanded T cells in peripheral blood. Study-wide points: Clone count variance between roughly 2-week samples rose with total template count. Over two and four weeks, about 17 and 20 clones changed, versus around 1.2 between replicates.

On this clone itself: Its matching antigen is unknown.

Assay: immunoSEQ multiplex PCR; the TCRdb copy retains only in-frame clones and omits some. Here the sample spans roughly 84,000 clones, 85% to 90% being singletons. No infections or other immune events were documented during collection. Sample: blood. The sequence was collected from a person aged 18 to 70 in good health.

The CDR3 here is CASSPGPGDQPQHF. The DNA for the CDR3 is TGTGCCAGCTCACCAGGACCCGGGGATCAGCCCCAGCATTTT. The chain is built from TRBV18 and TRBJ1-5; D call uncertain. V lost 2 bases, J lost 5 bases, and 10 bases lay in between. Germline lookup yields CDR1 KGHSH and CDR2 LQKENI. The CDR3 runs to 14 residues.